This T cell receptor (beta chain) originates from a study of blood T cells in healthy people across ages. Through a sample-barcoded 5' primer and a J-beta primer mix, a second PCR was run for roughly 7 to 11 cycles. TCRdb re-derived calls from the 5' RACE reads in MiXCR, one entry per CDR3 protein. In the table there are 1.5 million to 2 million distinct CDR3 sequences, over 25% of which are singletons. This clonotype appeared a few times. Being one base from a much bigger clone, this may be a read error. The CDR3 consists of 12 residues. Germline V CDR1 and CDR2: SQVTM, ANQGSEA. Sequencing was carried out using blood. The clonotype comes from a woman aged 25 to 45 in good health. This chain links TRBV29-1 with TRBJ2-7; possible D gene TRBD1, 6 bases. CDR3 region: CGVGGQPDEQYF. DNA of the CDR3: TGCGGCGTGGGCGGACAGCCGGACGAGCAGTACTTC.